A single TCR beta chain is shown here with its context. Its antigen is currently unknown. The sample comes from a study of shared clonotypes between healthy human individuals. Looking at the study overall: Contributing individuals were two females and a few males aged 18 to 49. The study, taken as a whole, reports: Since donors were few, the genetic and exposure-history diversity represented was limited.

The assay was carried out at the deep level. Sequencing used immunoSEQ multiplex PCR; TCRdb keeps in-frame clones, though not all of them. Of 400,000 to 600,000 clones listed, about four fifths are singletons. Adult Caucasians living in Nashville, Tennessee made up all of the donors. Germline V CDR1 and CDR2: KGHSH, LQKENI. CDR3 length: 15 amino acids. Trimming shortened V by 0 bases and J by 8 bases, and 13 bases separated the two germline ends. This sequence was found in a middle-aged woman in good health. Some clones in this sample may be carry-over from other donors' samples. Source material: PBMCs. The chain links TRBV18 to TRBJ1-4; D is unresolved. The CDR3 loop reads CASSPPKAAGEKLFF. DNA of the CDR3: TGTGCCAGCTCACCACCTAAGGCGGCTGGGGAAAAACTGTTTTTT.